This TCR beta chain was documented in a study of T cells in Graves' hyperthyroidism and ophthalmopathy. Study conclusions and caveats: Most thyroid clonotypes expanded above 0.001 were also detected in blood.

In its sample, this clonotype was seen once. Its cognate antigen is unknown. Amplified TCR beta CDR3 regions came from RNA transcripts. TCR CDR3 regions were first amplified by RT-PCR with HTBI primers. MiXCR was run by TCRdb on the multiplex PCR reads, yielding one entry per CDR3 protein. The sample shows approximately 350,000 distinct CDR3 sequences, approximately 16% of them seen only once. The CDR3 runs to 17 residues. The germline V and J ends were trimmed by 5 bases and 3 bases, with 20 bases remaining between them. CDR1 MNHEY and CDR2 SMNVEV come from the germline V gene (reference sequence). Source material: blood. The chain links TRBV27 to TRBJ2-1; perhaps TRBD1 as D (6 bases). The TCR was taken from a woman between 55 and 75 years old with Graves' ophthalmopathy. The CDR3 loop reads CASSARRQAIYYNEQFF. The CDR3 coding sequence is TGTGCCAGCAGTGCACGAAGACAGGCGATATACTACAATGAGCAGTTCTTC.